This T cell receptor (beta chain) originates from a study of blood T cell repertoires in COVID-19. Study context: PBMCs, B-cell-depleted T cells, or T cells were the source of the cDNA or gDNA that made up the material.

Clinical histories supplied by participants themselves formed the basis of cohort assignment. The V segment lost 1 base and the J segment 0 bases; nucleotides outside the gene matches: 5. Germline V lookup: CDR1 SGHVS, CDR2 FQNEAQ. CDR3 size: 18 residues. Assay: immunoSEQ multiplex PCR; the TCRdb copy retains only in-frame clones and omits some. The sample lists approximately 440,000 clones; roughly 90% were seen once. The rearrangement uses TRBV7-8 and TRBJ2-1; 11 bases match TRBD1. Sequencing was done on a sample of PBMCs or T cells enriched from blood (not recorded which). This clonotype was sampled from a woman younger than 30 who had recovered from COVID-19. The CDR3 sequence: CASSLGTGGASSYNEQFF. Written as DNA, the CDR3 is TGTGCCAGCAGCTTAGGGACAGGGGGCGCAAGCTCCTACAATGAGCAGTTCTTC.